Listed below are T cell receptor beta chains from one sample, sequenced in a study of patients and donors after allogeneic stem cell transplantation. TCRdb ran MiXCR on the RT-PCR reads and lists one entry per CDR3 protein. This table has 90,000 to 120,000 distinct CDR3 sequences, roughly 35% appearing once. Specimen: blood, either unsorted or a sorted T cell fraction (not recorded which). Source of these receptors: a human donor who was either an allogeneic HSCT recipient or a stem cell or donor lymphocyte infusion donor (not recorded which). It is not recorded whose cells these are; they may come from a transplant donor. CDR3s leave out the opening cysteine and the closing phenylalanine or tryptophan.

J gene	V gene	CDR3 protein
TRBJ2-1	TRBV9	ASSGQGGPYNEQF
TRBJ2-3	TRBV12-3/TRBV12-4	ASSFWQISTDTQY
TRBJ2-5	TRBV3-1	ASSQDKGAKTQY
TRBJ2-1	TRBV28	ASNGGPSEQF
TRBJ1-1	TRBV7-9	ASSSADVRAPTEAF
TRBJ2-1	TRBV7-8	ATMEREHSYNEQF
TRBJ1-2	TRBV7-2	ASSSNRYGYT
TRBJ2-1	TRBV27	ASSFHRSAGGEQF
TRBJ2-1	TRBV7-2	ASSLAGEQF
TRBJ2-5	TRBV7-2	ASSPSGSGETQY
TRBJ1-1	TRBV10-3	AISDYRGGPYTEAF
TRBJ2-7	TRBV3-1	ASSHRGDYEQY
TRBJ2-3	TRBV24-1	ATSVTGSTDTQY
TRBJ2-1	TRBV24-1	ATSDYGQQQF
TRBJ2-3	TRBV29-1	SVDGPAEDTQY
TRBJ1-4	TRBV7-9	ASSLAEGMELF
TRBJ1-2	TRBV12-3/TRBV12-4	ASSLEGHYGYT
TRBJ1-1	TRBV4-3	ASSHGTEAF
TRBJ1-5	TRBV19	ASSNRDTIGQPQH
TRBJ2-1	TRBV20-1	SAPRTVNEQF
TRBJ1-2	TRBV29-1	SVVRGQGAGYT
TRBJ1-3	TRBV18	ASSPKLADSGNTIY
TRBJ2-1	TRBV7-2	ASSPTPGFHEQF
TRBJ2-3	TRBV4-3	ASSQEPGGTDTQY
TRBJ2-2	TRBV5-1	ASSLDPSNTGELF
TRBJ1-6	TRBV6-5	ASSYSGPISPLH
TRBJ2-1	TRBV7-9	ASSLVTSGPNEQF
TRBJ1-5	TRBV12-3/TRBV12-4	ASSSKHSVGNQPQH
TRBJ2-7	TRBV20-1	SATPQAAPKEY